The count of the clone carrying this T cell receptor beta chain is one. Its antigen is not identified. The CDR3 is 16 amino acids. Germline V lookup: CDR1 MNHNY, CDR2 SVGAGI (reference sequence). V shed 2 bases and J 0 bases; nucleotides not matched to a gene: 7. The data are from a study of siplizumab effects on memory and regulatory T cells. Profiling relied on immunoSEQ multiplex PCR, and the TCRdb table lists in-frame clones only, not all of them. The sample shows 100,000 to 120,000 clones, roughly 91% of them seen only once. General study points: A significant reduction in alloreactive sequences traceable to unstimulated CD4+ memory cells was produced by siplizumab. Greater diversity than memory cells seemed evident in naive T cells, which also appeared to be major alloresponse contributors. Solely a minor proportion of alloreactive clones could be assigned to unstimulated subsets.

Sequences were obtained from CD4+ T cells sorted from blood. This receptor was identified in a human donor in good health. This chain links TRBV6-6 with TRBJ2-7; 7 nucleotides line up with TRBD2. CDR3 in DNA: TGTGCCAGCAGTTACGGGGGGGGGACCCACTCCTACGAGCAGTACTTC. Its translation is CASSYGGGTHSYEQYF.